These 5 T cell receptor beta chains originate from one sample sequenced in a study of beta chain features in type 1 diabetes. Sequencing targeted expressed TCRB transcripts, as all isolated RNA had been reverse transcribed. Generated by immunoSEQ multiplex PCR, the TCRdb table keeps only in-frame clones and is missing some. The sample has approximately 250,000 clones; roughly 15% are singletons. Input material: naive CD4+ T cells from blood. The receptors were gathered from a woman aged 35 to 49 in good health.

This clone was seen a handful of times. The V and J genes are TRBV6-5 and TRBJ1-5; 7 positions match TRBD1. The ends lost 10 bases at V and 1 base at J; junction bases unmatched: 7. There are 14 residues in the CDR3. Looked up from germline, CDR1 is MNHEY and CDR2 is SVGAGI. As DNA, the CDR3 is TGTGCCACCAACAGGGGCTTCAGCAATCAGCCCCAGCATTTT. Translation gives CATNRGFSNQPQHF.

Only a few counts were recorded for this clone. The rearrangement joins TRBV19 to TRBJ1-1, with TRBD1 matching over 7 bases. V lost 5 bases, J lost 1 base, and 13 bases stayed unmatched. CDR1 and CDR2 (germline): LNHDA, SQIVND (reference sequence). The CDR3 length is 17 residues. The chain's CDR3 is CASSAYRGPGQNTEAFF. In nucleotides, the CDR3 is TGTGCCAGTAGTGCCTACAGGGGACCGGGACAGAACACTGAAGCTTTCTTT.

This clone has a handful of counts. The chain employs TRBV7-8 and TRBJ2-5, with TRBD2 as a possible D gene (6 bases). CDR3 length: 14 amino acids. The germline CDR1 and CDR2 sequences are SGHVS and FQNEAQ. V shed 5 bases and J shed 2 bases, with 12 bases lying between them. The CDR3 protein is CASSVGGSQETQYF. The DNA for the CDR3 is TGTGCCAGCAGCGTGGGGGGTAGTCAAGAGACCCAGTACTTC.

The gene calls are TRBV29-1 and TRBJ1-3; the D is unclear. In germline, CDR1 is SQVTM, CDR2 ANQGSEA. This CDR3 is built from 14 residues. Trimming removed 4 bases at V and 0 bases at J, with 10 bases between. The CDR3 is CSVAGLPSGNTIYF. The CDR3 nucleotides read TGCAGCGTTGCAGGACTCCCCTCTGGAAACACCATATATTTT.

The table lists this clone with a few counts. The chain carries TRBV28 and TRBJ2-5; possibly TRBD1 for D (6 bases). This CDR3 spans 16 amino acids. V was pared by 3 bases and J by 1 base, with 15 bases between. Germline V gives CDR1 MDHEN, CDR2 SYDVKM. The CDR3 reads CASSFDHRATQETQYF. CDR3 bases: TGTGCCAGCAGTTTTGACCACAGGGCAACCCAAGAGACCCAGTACTTC. The full variable domain, its missing parts supplied by reference TRBV28 and TRBJ2-5, is DVKVTQSSRYLVKRTGEKVFLECVQDMDHENMFWYRQDPGLGLRLIYFSYDVKMKEKGDIPEGYSVSREKKERFSLILESASTNQTSMYLCASSFDHRATQETQYFGPGTRLLVL.